The table lists the clone carrying this T cell receptor (beta chain) with a few counts. Its antigen is unidentified. The table came from immunoSEQ multiplex PCR; TCRdb's copy has only in-frame clones and leaves some out. Here the sample spans some 130,000 clones, approximately 84% being singletons. These data originate in a study of cytomegalovirus exposure and HLA in healthy donors. General study points: In the roughly 130 validation repertoires, a later analysis found that first-cohort TCR clusters tended to co-occur.

From germline, CDR1 is MGHRA and CDR2 YSYEKL. CDR3 size: 16 residues. V lost 1 base and J lost 7; bases outside the gene matches: 6. The chain carries TRBV4-1 and TRBJ1-6, with 8 bases aligning to TRBD1. The source material was PBMCs. This clonotype was obtained from a man aged 25 to 40 in good health and CMV-seropositive. CDR3 region: CASSQAGTGVNSPLHF. The CDR3, as DNA: TGCGCCAGCAGCCAAGCCGGGACAGGCGTCAATTCACCCCTCCACTTT.